The clone carrying this T cell receptor beta chain was counted a few times. The antigen remains unidentified. This specimen comes from a study of post-analysis software for immune sequencing data. Study context: Relapsing-remitting, secondary progressive and progressive-relapsing courses of multiple sclerosis were included. Regarding the study as a whole: Those with multiple sclerosis, the patient group, showed significantly lower normalized Chao1 diversity than controls. About five TRBV segments were more frequent in patients than controls; TRBV5-6, TRBV5-1 and TRBV20-1 belonged to this group. Co-batched samples clustered tightly together by F measure.

Built from TCR beta cDNA, the libraries had unique molecular identifiers in them. Roughly 500,000 cDNA molecules were obtained from 1 to 10 million T cells. Via MiXCR, TCRdb re-called the PCR reads, giving one row per CDR3 protein. The table records hundreds of thousands of distinct CDR3 sequences, under 70% of them present only once. Germline V gives CDR1 SGHTA, CDR2 FQGTGA. This CDR3 spans 14 amino acids. The receptor was derived from a girl aged 5 to 17 with multiple sclerosis. The chain couples TRBV7-3 to TRBJ2-7; 7 bases match TRBD1. The J call could be wrong; TRBJ2-5 is a better fit for the DNA end. The sequenced material came from blood. The CDR3, as DNA: TGTGCCAGCAGCTTCACAGGGGCAGCCGAGACCCAGTACTTC. This encodes CASSFTGAAETQYF.